This is a list of T cell receptor beta chains from one sample in a study of cytomegalovirus exposure and HLA in healthy donors. Assay used: immunoSEQ multiplex PCR; TCRdb lists only in-frame clones, some missing. This table holds around 40,000 clones. Sequences were obtained from PBMCs. The receptors derive from a human donor in good health. Both conserved end residues are part of each CDR3. A D gene is named only where the DNA matches it firmly.

V: TRBV28
D: .
J: TRBJ1-6
DNA: TGTGCCAGCAGTTTCCCTGACGGGAATTCACCCCTACACTTT
CDR3: CASSFPDGNSPLHF

V: TRBV4-2
D: .
J: TRBJ2-7
DNA: TGTGCCAGCAGCCAAGTAGGCAGGGAAAACGAGCAGTACTTC
CDR3: CASSQVGRENEQYF

V: TRBV7-2
D: TRBD2
J: TRBJ2-7
DNA: TGTGCCAGCAGCTTAGGCCTAGCGGGGACCTACGAGCAGTACTTC
CDR3: CASSLGLAGTYEQYF

V: TRBV7-3
D: .
J: TRBJ1-1
DNA: TGTGCCAGCAGCCCGGGGTTGCTGGACACTGAAGCTTTCTTT
CDR3: CASSPGLLDTEAFF

V: TRBV19
D: TRBD1
J: TRBJ2-7
DNA: TGTGCCAGTAGTCCGATGACAGGGATCGCCTACGAGCAGTACTTC
CDR3: CASSPMTGIAYEQYF

V: TRBV2
D: TRBD1
J: TRBJ2-1
DNA: TGTGCCAGCCGCTCACCGCGCAGGGGGCTGAATGAGCAGTTCTTC
CDR3: CASRSPRRGLNEQFF

V: TRBV28
D: .
J: TRBJ2-2
DNA: TGTGCCAGCAGTCCCTTCGTCCCGGGTAGACCCGGGGAGCTGTTTTTT
CDR3: CASSPFVPGRPGELFF

V: TRBV19
D: .
J: TRBJ1-2
DNA: TGTGCCAGTAGTATAAGGAGGGGAGACGGCTACACCTTC
CDR3: CASSIRRGDGYTF

V: TRBV11-1
D: .
J: TRBJ2-5
DNA: TGTGCCAGCAGCTCAGGGGTGAGAGAGACCCAGTACTTC
CDR3: CASSSGVRETQYF

V: TRBV28
D: TRBD1
J: TRBJ1-6
DNA: TGTGCCAGCAGTGACGGGACAGGGGATATGTCACCCCTCCACTTT
CDR3: CASSDGTGDMSPLHF

V: TRBV27
D: .
J: TRBJ1-1
DNA: TGTGCCAGCAGTCTGGGACTAAACACTGAAGCTTTCTTT
CDR3: CASSLGLNTEAFF

V: TRBV19
D: TRBD1
J: TRBJ1-5
DNA: TGTGCCAGTAGTTTTCGACAGGGGGGCAATCAGCCCCAGCATTTT
CDR3: CASSFRQGGNQPQHF

V: TRBV2
D: TRBD1
J: TRBJ2-5
DNA: TGTGCCAGCAGGGGGGGACAGGGGGTACAGGAGACCCAGTACTTC
CDR3: CASRGGQGVQETQYF

V: TRBV7-8
D: .
J: TRBJ2-7
DNA: TGTGCCAGCAGCTGGGGGGGGCCCGGGGATTACGAGCAGTACTTC
CDR3: CASSWGGPGDYEQYF

V: TRBV28
D: .
J: TRBJ2-7
DNA: TGTGCCAGCACCCTAGCCGGGATATCCTACGAGCAGTACTTC
CDR3: CASTLAGISYEQYF

V: TRBV11-2
D: .
J: TRBJ2-1
DNA: TGTGCCAGCAGCCCGGGAAGTCCTTACAATGAGCAGTTCTTC
CDR3: CASSPGSPYNEQFF

V: TRBV14
D: TRBD2
J: TRBJ2-3
DNA: TGTGCCAGCAGCTCTAGCGGGTATACGCAGTATTTT
CDR3: CASSSSGYTQYF

V: TRBV9
D: .
J: TRBJ1-2
DNA: TGTGCCAGCAGCGTAGGCGGGGGGTCCGCGGCCAACTATGGCTACACCTTC
CDR3: CASSVGGGSAANYGYTF

V: TRBV5-4
D: .
J: TRBJ2-3
DNA: TGTGCCAGCAGCTTGGGGCCCCCGGATACGCAGTATTTT
CDR3: CASSLGPPDTQYF

V: TRBV15
D: TRBD2
J: TRBJ2-5
DNA: TGTGCCACCAGCACTGGTGCGGGGGGAGGGGAGACCCAGTACTTC
CDR3: CATSTGAGGGETQYF

V: TRBV19
D: TRBD1
J: TRBJ2-7
DNA: TGTGCCAGTAGTTTGACAGGGAAATACGAGCAGTACTTC
CDR3: CASSLTGKYEQYF

V: TRBV7-9
D: TRBD1
J: TRBJ1-6
DNA: TGTGCCAGCAGCCTTAAGGACAGGGCAAATTCACCCCTACACTTT
CDR3: CASSLKDRANSPLHF

V: TRBV6-1
D: TRBD1
J: TRBJ2-7
DNA: TGTGCCAGCAGTGAAGAAGGGGGCCTTGCCTACGAGCAGTACTTC
CDR3: CASSEEGGLAYEQYF

V: TRBV7-9
D: TRBD1
J: TRBJ1-2
DNA: TGTGCCAGCAGCCTAACCGCCGGGACAGCAGAGGGCTACACCTTC
CDR3: CASSLTAGTAEGYTF

V: TRBV6-1
D: TRBD1
J: TRBJ2-7
DNA: TGTGCCAGCAGAGGGACAGTAAGTCACGAGCAGTACTTC
CDR3: CASRGTVSHEQYF

V: TRBV27
D: TRBD1
J: TRBJ1-4
DNA: TGTGCCAGCAGTACGAGACAGGGTTGGGGCCATAATGAAAAACTGTTTTTT
CDR3: CASSTRQGWGHNEKLFF

V: TRBV30
D: .
J: TRBJ2-3
DNA: TGTGCCTGGAGTTTAAACAGGGGGGGTAATACGCAGTATTTT
CDR3: CAWSLNRGGNTQYF

V: TRBV5-1
D: .
J: TRBJ2-4
DNA: TGCGCCAGCAGCCCGACCTCGACAGGAGCCAAAAACATTCAGTACTTC
CDR3: CASSPTSTGAKNIQYF

V: TRBV5-4
D: .
J: TRBJ2-1
DNA: TGTGCCAGCAGCCCAGGGGGGTCCTACAATGAGCAGTTCTTC
CDR3: CASSPGGSYNEQFF

V: TRBV5-1
D: TRBD2
J: TRBJ2-7
DNA: TGCGCCAGCAGCTCCGCGGGGGGGTCACTCTACGAGCAGTACTTC
CDR3: CASSSAGGSLYEQYF

V: TRBV30
D: .
J: TRBJ1-4
DNA: TGTGCCTGGAGACCCGGGGGGGCTAATGAAAAACTGTTTTTT
CDR3: CAWRPGGANEKLFF

V: TRBV2
D: .
J: TRBJ1-2
DNA: TGTGCCAGCAGTGTGGGCAGGTGGCTTGGCTACACCTTC
CDR3: CASSVGRWLGYTF

V: TRBV2
D: TRBD1
J: TRBJ1-2
DNA: TGTGCCAGCAGTCGGGACAGCAAAAGCTACACCTTC
CDR3: CASSRDSKSYTF

V: TRBV5-4
D: TRBD1
J: TRBJ2-3
DNA: TGTGCCAGCAGCCTGGGACAGGGTGCAGATACGCAGTATTTT
CDR3: CASSLGQGADTQYF

V: TRBV4-1
D: .
J: TRBJ2-3
DNA: TGCGCCAGCAGACCCACCGACAGTAAGATGACAGATACGCAGTATTTT
CDR3: CASRPTDSKMTDTQYF

V: TRBV18
D: .
J: TRBJ1-5
DNA: TGTGCCAGCTCACCATCACGGGGGGGGGACGATCAGCCCCAGCATTTT
CDR3: CASSPSRGGDDQPQHF

V: TRBV5-6
D: .
J: TRBJ1-1
DNA: TGTGCCAGCAGCCGTTCACAGGGTACCTTGTGGACTGAAGCTTTCTTT
CDR3: CASSRSQGTLWTEAFF

V: TRBV6-5
D: .
J: TRBJ1-2
DNA: TGTGCCAGCAGTTACGAGGGAAGCTATGGCTACACCTTC
CDR3: CASSYEGSYGYTF

V: TRBV5-6
D: TRBD2
J: TRBJ2-3
DNA: TGTGCCAGCAGCTTGGCTAGCGGGGGGGCTAGAGATACGCAGTATTTT
CDR3: CASSLASGGARDTQYF

V: TRBV19
D: .
J: TRBJ1-1
DNA: TGTGCCAGTAGTACACAGGAGAACACTGAAGCTTTCTTT
CDR3: CASSTQENTEAFF